What follows is one T cell receptor beta chain and its context. Its cognate antigen has yet to be identified. The record has no base qualities; no much larger clone is one base away. This sample was taken from a study of blood T cell repertoires in COVID-19 (dated by TCRdb to 2020 to 2021). Notes on the research overall: The collaborator samples originated in the United States, Italy and Spain and spanned the acute and convalescent phases of COVID-19. Where available, HLA class I and class II types were taken from metadata supplied by the sample provider and were not determined by assay-based typing. The material from the prospective study consisted of cDNA or gDNA derived from T cells, B-cell-depleted T cells, or PBMCs. The dataset comprised deeply sampled blood TCRbeta repertoires from subjects exposed to, actively infected with, or recovered from COVID-19. The samples were drawn from two sources: the first 160 participants of the ongoing ImmuneRACE study, and over 1,000 subjects contributed by 6 global collaborators. Sample metadata almost always included a de-identified subject ID, COVID-19 status, age in years and sex. A freely available public database, intended as a resource for researchers studying the immune response to SARS-CoV-2, is where the repertoires were released. The investigation overall reported the following: Clinical and demographic metadata were provided uncurated, with the amount varying by source and participant.

The trim is 0 bases for V and 5 bases for J, with a gap of 12 bases between the germline ends. From a lookup of the germline V gene, CDR1 and CDR2 are SGDLS and YYNGEE. The CDR3 numbers 15 residues from cysteine through phenylalanine. The entry retains the CDR3 DNA only, 45 bases that are in frame from base 1. A second Seattle source provided samples from volunteer blood donors who had recovered from COVID-19. Whole blood was collected in K2EDTA tubes by collaborating institutions according to the institutions' own protocols. Collaborator samples were shipped for TCRbeta analysis as frozen whole blood, isolated PBMCs, or DNA extracted from either sample type. The immunoSEQ Assay, a bias-controlled multiplex PCR, was used to amplify TCRbeta CDR3 regions from genomic DNA. Regarding the original processing steps: The number of nucleated cells in each sample was estimated from the amplification of reference gene primers within the assay. To quantify the absolute abundance of each unique TCRbeta CDR3 rearrangement, sequence reads were collapsed and filtered. For each sample, productive Simpson clonality was calculated by taking the square root of Simpson's diversity index across productive rearrangements. TCRdb retrieved this table from immuneACCESS and kept in-frame rearrangements only. Not all clones are present; in checked studies, unresolved V genes account for under half, and no reason is known for the remainder. D and trimming come from the DNA, and the V and J calls and clone size come from that table. Counted in this sample were about 130,000 clones; 86% of them appeared once. The ten largest account for around 19% of the sample.

The sample consisted of peripheral blood. The sequence derives from a woman aged 45-59 years who had recovered from COVID-19. Recombination joined TRBV9 with TRBJ2-1; the D gene is possibly TRBD2, with 5 bases matching. The CDR3 loop reads CASSVDPSRHNEQFF. The bases are TGTGCCAGCAGCGTAGACCCTAGCAGACACAATGAGCAGTTCTTC.